This is a list of T cell receptor beta chains from one sample in a study of T cells after posttransplantation cyclophosphamide. Assay: immunoSEQ multiplex PCR; the TCRdb copy retains only in-frame clones and omits some. The sample comprises about 10,000 clones, roughly 85% of which are singletons, and more than 14% rests with the top ten. Sequencing used PBMCs, obtained approximately 1,900 days after a stem cell transplant with posttransplant cyclophosphamide. These receptors were taken from a female patient in her forties or fifties who received an allogeneic stem cell transplant from a related donor, was CMV-positive, and had no GVHD. Some T cells may arise from the graft donor. CDR3s leave out the opening cysteine and the closing phenylalanine or tryptophan.

v_call	j_call	cdr3_aa
TRBV19	TRBJ1-5	ASRDRGQGSNQPQH
TRBV5-1	TRBJ1-5	ASSFGGNNQPQH
TRBV9	TRBJ2-1	ASSVGSGGYNEQF
TRBV5-6	TRBJ2-7	ASSFDRGNEQY
TRBV10-3	TRBJ1-5	AISKGQGANQPQH
TRBV23-1	TRBJ1-2	ASSLLPTGVYDGYT
TRBV2	TRBJ1-1	ASSDELWTEAF
TRBV2	TRBJ2-7	ASSARRASYEQY
TRBV28	TRBJ2-2	ASSAGQGAKSGELF
TRBV5-1	TRBJ2-1	ASSPGTSADNEQF
TRBV28	TRBJ2-5	ASSAGLPKAETQY
TRBV7-2	TRBJ1-1	ASNRPRGENTEAF
TRBV5-4	TRBJ1-1	ASGRDTLNTEAF
TRBV19	NA	ASSMWSGEQY
TRBV7-8	TRBJ2-7	ASTQPRGTSYEQY
TRBV6-4	TRBJ2-1	ASRQAGGNEQF
TRBV20-1	TRBJ2-3	SVESTDTQY
TRBV2	TRBJ2-7	ASTRDRAYEQY
TRBV6-5	TRBJ1-1	ASSQGRGNTEAF
TRBV11-1	TRBJ2-7	ASSKIGRGGDYEQY
TRBV6-5	TRBJ2-3	ASSSTDTQY